This T cell receptor beta chain was sequenced during a study of shared clonotypes between healthy human individuals. Overall study: Per donor, CD8 memory used one plate, CD8 naive used two, CD4 memory used three and CD4 naive used three.

Of note for this clone: Its antigen is unknown.

The protocol was immunoSEQ multiplex PCR, while the TCRdb copy is restricted to in-frame clones and leaves out a portion. The sample holds about 2,100,000 clones, 85% to 95% seen once. Study observations and caveats: With few donors, the genetic and exposure-history diversity represented was limited.

Naive CD8 cells were CD45RO-negative, positively selected for CCR7, excluding terminally differentiated effector memory CD45RA+ cells. This sequence was found in a man younger than 30 in good health. Some clones in this sample may be carry-over from other donors' samples. The source material was naive CD8+ T cells from PBMCs.

The CDR3 DNA is TGTGCCAGCAGCCCTACCCCGGGACTGGGCGGGGAGCTGTTTTTT. It is translated as CASSPTPGLGGELFF. The chain couples TRBV27 to TRBJ2-2, with a weak D call TRBD2 (6 bases). The V end lost 6 bases, the J end lost 7 bases, and 18 bases lay between the germline ends. Per germline, CDR1 MNHEY and CDR2 SMNVEV (reference sequence). The CDR3 runs to 15 residues.